The clone carrying this T cell receptor (beta chain) has only a few counts. Germline-derived CDR1 and CDR2 are SGHTA and FQGNSA. This CDR3 is built from 14 residues. V dropped 5 bases and J dropped 5; count of bases not matched to a gene: 6. As it was prepared, the TCRbeta library received unique molecular identifiers. TCRdb reanalysed the PCR reads using MiXCR and keeps one entry per CDR3 protein. The data show roughly 500,000 distinct CDR3 sequences, about an eighth seen once. This sample is part of a study of T-cell reconstitution after alpha-beta-depleted transplantation in children. The sequence derives from a human donor who donated a stem cell graft to a child with combined immunodeficiency. The genes are TRBV7-2 and TRBJ1-5; 7 nucleotides agree with TRBD1. This material consisted of PBMCs from the stem cell graft donor, taken from the stem cell graft. CDR3: CASSGDSSYQPQHF. CDR3 DNA sequence: TGTGCCAGCAGCGGGGACAGTTCTTATCAGCCCCAGCATTTT.